The next 27 T cell receptor beta chains were all read from a single sample in a study of CD8 T cells in Susac syndrome. RNA, at roughly 0.5 to 1 ug, was reverse transcribed with random hexamers. TCRdb reanalysed the immunoSEQ multiplex PCR reads using MiXCR and keeps one entry per CDR3 protein. Of about 180,000 distinct CDR3 sequences listed, approximately 95% were seen once; the top ten hold around 0.13%. Sequenced: CD4+ T cells from PBMCs. These receptor sequences come from a human donor with Susac syndrome.

The chain employs TRBV29-1 and TRBJ2-4; D is unclear. Per germline, CDR1 SQVTM and CDR2 ANQGSEA. Trimming pared 4 bases from V and 3 bases from J, leaving 10 bases between. The length of the CDR3 is 13 residues. CDR3 DNA sequence: TGCAGCGTTGTCGGGTTGGACAAAAACATTCAGTACTTC. It translates to CSVVGLDKNIQYF.

The rearrangement joins TRBV20-1 to TRBJ2-7; perhaps D is TRBD1 or TRBD2 (5 bases each). With 3 bases removed from V and 2 bases from J, the gap between germline ends came to 17 bases. The CDR3 loop spans 15 amino acids. CDR1 is DFQATT and CDR2 is SNEGSKA in the germline V gene (reference sequence). For the CDR3, the DNA is TGCAGTGCTAGTTTCCGGGGCGTCCTTCCCTACGAGCAGTACGTC. Protein product: CSASFRGVLPYEQYV.

The chain has TRBV7-8 and TRBJ1-5; D unresolved. Trimming left V 8 bases short and J 3 bases short, with 14 bases between. The CDR3 loop spans 14 amino acids. Germline V gene sequence: CDR1 SGHVS, CDR2 FQNEAQ. The CDR3 DNA follows: TGTGCCAGCTCACTCCGACGGTTCAATCAGCCCCAGCATTTT. Translating gives CASSLRRFNQPQHF.

J is TRBJ2-3 and V is TRBV20-1, with D unclear. Germline assignment: CDR1 DFQATT and CDR2 SNEGSKA (reference sequence). The CDR3 has 11 amino acids. V was shortened by 4 bases and J by 6 bases, with 8 bases between the two germline ends. The CDR3 DNA reads TGCAGTGCTACTAGTTCTGATACGCAGTATTTT. This gives the protein CSATSSDTQYF.

This clonotype was detected only once. The chain uses TRBV19 and TRBJ1-5; 10 positions match TRBD1. CDR1 is LNHDA, CDR2 SQIVND, per germline (reference sequence). V lost 4 bases and J lost 5; bases outside the gene matches: 5. The CDR3 is 15 residues long. The DNA for the CDR3 is TGTGCCAGTAGTACGCTTGGGACAGGGGATCAGCCCCAGCATTTT. It yields the protein CASSTLGTGDQPQHF.

The CDR3 bases are TGTGCCAGTAGTAAAGTGACAGGTACGAACACTGAAGCTTTCTTT. It encodes CASSKVTGTNTEAFF. This rearrangement joins TRBV19 to TRBJ1-1; a possible D gene is TRBD1 (6 bases). Per the germline V gene, CDR1 is LNHDA and CDR2 is SQIVND (reference sequence). The CDR3 runs 15 residues. With 4 bases removed from V and 1 base from J, the gap between germline ends came to 13 bases.

The gene calls are TRBV20-1 and TRBJ2-7; 11 nucleotides align to TRBD1. The germline V gene encodes CDR1 DFQATT and CDR2 SNEGSKA (reference sequence). V dropped 3 bases and J dropped 6; count of bases not matched to a gene: 7. This CDR3 comprises 14 residues. The CDR3 coding sequence is TGCAGTGCTAGCCCCGGGACAGGGGGTGGCGAGCAGTACGTC. Residues: CSASPGTGGGEQYV.

The chain employs TRBV12-3 or TRBV12-4 and TRBJ2-3; tentative D call: TRBD2 (5 bases). Trimming stripped 3 bases from V and 4 bases from J, with 8 bases between. CDR3 size: 13 residues. As DNA, the CDR3 is TGTGCCAGCAGTTTGAATAGCGCAGATACGCAGTATTTT. Its translation: CASSLNSADTQYF.

CDR3 loop: CSVVTGADGELFF. CDR3 in DNA: TGCAGCGTTGTCACGGGGGCGGACGGGGAGCTGTTTTTT. The genes are TRBV29-1 and TRBJ2-2; possibly TRBD1 or TRBD2 for D (6 bases each). Looked up from germline, CDR1 is SQVTM and CDR2 is ANQGSEA. V was trimmed by 4 bases and J by 7 bases, leaving 13 bases between them. This CDR3 spans 13 amino acids.

J is TRBJ2-3 and V is TRBV29-1; 9 bases fit TRBD1. The V and J ends lost 8 bases and 5 bases, in that order; junction bases with no gene match: 2. The CDR3 runs 11 residues. Germline CDR1 and CDR2: SQVTM and ANQGSEA. CDR3 in DNA: TGCAGCTTGGACAGGGGAGATACGCAGTATTTT. Translation: CSLDRGDTQYF.

The rearrangement uses TRBV4-2 and TRBJ2-7; D is unclear. The CDR3 covers 15 residues. CDR1 is LGHNA, CDR2 YNFKEQ, per germline. V was pared by 4 bases and J by 6 bases, with 19 bases between. The CDR3 region is CASSPTDRLVGEQYF. The DNA for the CDR3 is TGTGCCAGCAGCCCTACTGACCGATTAGTGGGCGAGCAGTACTTC.

In nucleotides, the CDR3 is TGTGCCTGGAGTGTACGCGGCGGCAACTCTGGGGCCAACGTCCTGACTTTC. This translates into CAWSVRGGNSGANVLTF. This chain connects TRBV30 to TRBJ2-6; D is unresolved. The CDR3 loop spans 17 amino acids. V shed 0 bases and J shed 0 bases, with 12 bases lying between them. CDR1 and CDR2 (germline): GTSNPN, SVGIG (reference sequence).

This clonotype is a singleton in its sample. The chain uses TRBV29-1 and TRBJ1-2; no clear D gene. The CDR3 spans 9 residues. With 4 bases removed from V and 7 bases from J, the gap between germline ends came to 4 bases. CDR1 and CDR2 from the germline V gene are SQVTM and ANQGSEA. CDR3 nucleotides: TGCAGCGTTGGAGCTGGCTACACCTTC. This gives the protein CSVGAGYTF.

The chain carries TRBV7-3 and TRBJ1-2, with TRBD1 matching 10 bases. Trimming cost V 5 bases and J 8 bases; bases outside gene matches: 8. Germline V gives CDR1 SGHTA, CDR2 FQGTGA. This CDR3 has 14 residues. The CDR3 sequence: CASSPDRGHSGYTF. The CDR3 nucleotides are TGTGCCAGCAGCCCCGACAGGGGGCATTCGGGCTACACCTTC.

This clonotype was counted a single time. The genes are TRBV29-1 and TRBJ2-7; D perhaps matches TRBD2 (5 bases). This CDR3 has 13 amino acids. V was pared by 7 bases and J by 6 bases, with 19 bases between. The germline V gene encodes CDR1 SQVTM and CDR2 ANQGSEA. CDR3 coding DNA: TGCAGCGCTGTCCCCAACGGGGTGGGCGAGCAGTACTTC. Translated: CSAVPNGVGEQYF.

The chain recombines TRBV5-4 with TRBJ2-2; 7 bases fit TRBD2. Germline values: CDR1 SGHNT, CDR2 YYREEE (reference sequence). The CDR3 covers 16 residues. V gave up 4 bases and J gave up 4 bases; unmatched junction bases: 10. The CDR3 DNA sequence: TGTGCCAGCAGCCAAAACCCGACTAGCCTCACCGGGGAGCTGTTTTTT. The encoded protein is CASSQNPTSLTGELFF.

The chain couples TRBV7-8 to TRBJ1-1; possible D gene TRBD1, 5 bases. V was pared by 6 bases and J by 1 base, with 12 bases between. CDR1 is SGHVS, CDR2 FQNEAQ, per germline. CDR3 length: 14 residues. CDR3 in DNA: TGTGCCAGCAGGTCCGCGACAGAGAACACTGAAGCTTTCTTT. It translates to CASRSATENTEAFF. Full variable domain (rest looked up from reference TRBV7-8 and TRBJ1-1): GAGVSQSPRYKVAKRGQDVALRCDPISGHVSLFWYQQALGQGPEFLTYFQNEAQLDKSGLPSDRFFAERPEGSVSTLKIQRTQQEDSAVYLCASRSATENTEAFFGQGTRLTVV.

This clonotype was detected only once. The chain carries TRBV29-1 and TRBJ2-1; tentative D call: TRBD1 (6 bases). Germline V CDR1 and CDR2: SQVTM, ANQGSEA. The V gene lost 5 bases and the J gene lost 7 bases, with 12 bases spanning the gap. The CDR3 is made up of 12 amino acids. The CDR3 protein is CSVQQGLNEQFF. In nucleotides, the CDR3 is TGCAGCGTTCAACAGGGATTAAATGAGCAGTTCTTC.

J is TRBJ2-7 and V is TRBV5-8; no firm D call. The germline V gene has CDR1 SGHTS and CDR2 YDEGEE. V lost 4 bases to trimming and J lost 2 bases, with 10 bases between them. The CDR3 sequence is 13 residues long. This CDR3 reads CASSLGNTYEQYF. The CDR3 DNA follows: TGTGCCAGCAGCCTTGGAAATACCTACGAGCAGTACTTC.

The CDR3: CSDKPRGNEQFF. Here the CDR3 DNA reads TGCAGCGACAAACCCAGGGGTAATGAGCAGTTCTTC. The V and J genes are TRBV29-1 and TRBJ2-1, with a weak D call TRBD1 (6 bases). Germline V gene sequence: CDR1 SQVTM, CDR2 ANQGSEA. CDR3 length equals 12 residues. V gave up 7 bases and J gave up 7 bases, with 14 bases separating them.

In nucleotides, the CDR3 is TGTGCCACCAGTGTCTCAGATACGCAGTATTTT. Amino acid sequence: CATSVSDTQYF. V is TRBV24-1 and J is TRBJ2-3; D is ambiguous. V was pared by 5 bases and J by 4 bases, with 3 bases between. The V gene's germline CDR1 is KGHDR and CDR2 SFDVKD. The CDR3 has 11 amino acids.

This chain joins TRBV29-1 and TRBJ2-1; D unresolved. This CDR3 has 14 amino acids. Germline assignment: CDR1 SQVTM and CDR2 ANQGSEA. With 5 bases removed from V and 5 bases from J, the gap between germline ends came to 16 bases. In nucleotides, the CDR3 is TGCAGCGTTTATTTTGGGTTTGATAACAATGAGCAGTTCTTC. Protein product: CSVYFGFDNNEQFF.

The genes are TRBV3-1 and TRBJ1-2; D perhaps matches TRBD1 (6 bases). The germline V gene has CDR1 LGHDT and CDR2 YNNKEL (reference sequence). The length of the CDR3 is 14 residues. Trimming shortened V by 4 bases and J by 5 bases, and 14 bases separated the two germline ends. This CDR3 is CASSRETGQYGYTF. For the CDR3, the DNA is TGTGCCAGCAGCCGAGAGACAGGCCAATATGGCTACACCTTC.

This chain joins TRBV7-2 and TRBJ2-7, with 7 positions matching TRBD2. The CDR3 contains 14 residues. Germline-derived CDR1 and CDR2 are SGHTA and FQGNSA. V lost 0 bases, J lost 6 bases, and 5 bases stayed unmatched. CDR3 region: CASSLAGLPFEQYF. The CDR3 DNA follows: TGTGCCAGCAGCTTAGCGGGACTACCTTTCGAGCAGTACTTC.

The chain is built from TRBV13 and TRBJ1-5; D is ambiguous. The CDR3 is 12 amino acids. Germline lookup yields CDR1 PRHDT and CDR2 FYEKMQ (reference sequence). V dropped 0 bases and J dropped 6 bases, with 3 bases sitting between them. CDR3 loop: CASSLGFQPQHF. The CDR3 nucleotides are TGTGCCAGCAGCTTAGGCTTTCAGCCCCAGCATTTT.

The rearrangement joins TRBV25-1 to TRBJ2-5, with 13 nucleotides matching TRBD2. V dropped 1 base and J dropped 2; count of bases not matched to a gene: 4. CDR1 is MGHDK and CDR2 is SYGVNS in the germline V gene. The CDR3 runs to 17 residues. CDR3 protein: CASSELGLAGPQETQYF. For the CDR3, the DNA is TGTGCCAGCAGTGAATTGGGACTAGCGGGGCCACAAGAGACCCAGTACTTC.

CDR3 sequence: CAIGLAGAINEQFF. The CDR3 DNA reads as TGTGCCATTGGACTAGCGGGGGCCATCAATGAGCAGTTCTTC. This chain links TRBV24-1 with TRBJ2-1, with TRBD2 matching over 13 bases. The junction had 6 bases not matched to a gene; V was cut back by 11 bases and J by 6 bases. CDR3 length: 14 residues. Germline CDR1 is KGHDR and CDR2 is SFDVKD.